This T cell receptor beta chain emerged from a study of blood T cell repertoires in COVID-19. About the research overall: The samples span acute and convalescent COVID-19 from the United States, Italy and Spain. The cDNA or gDNA used as material had been derived from T cells, B-cell-depleted T cells, or PBMCs.

The table came from immunoSEQ multiplex PCR; TCRdb's copy has only in-frame clones and leaves some out. Here the sample spans approximately 350,000 clones, approximately 86% being singletons. This sequence originates from a woman between 55 and 75 years old with COVID-19, enrolled during active disease. Sequencing input: peripheral blood.

In DNA, the CDR3 is TGTGCCAGCAGCAAGGACAGGGCAGGCACCGGGGAGCTGTTTTTT. Its translation is CASSKDRAGTGELFF. The V gene is TRBV5-8, the J gene TRBJ2-2, with 8 bases that match TRBD1. The trim removed 4 bases at V and 4 bases at J, leaving 6 bases unmatched. The CDR3 contains 15 residues. CDR1 and CDR2 from the germline V gene are SGHTS and YDEGEE. The whole variable domain, remainder taken from reference TRBV5-8 and TRBJ2-2, is EAGVTQSPTHLIKTRGQQATLRCSPISGHTSVYWYQQALGLGLQFLLWYDEGEERNRGNFPPRFSGRQFPNYSSELNVNALELEDSALYLCASSKDRAGTGELFFGEGSRLTVL.